A few counts support the clone carrying this T cell receptor (beta chain). Its matching antigen is unknown. Individuals selected for sequencing had exhibited CD8+CD57+ cell expansion on flow cytometry. By the time of blood sampling, patients had still received no therapy. The CDR3 extends over 17 amino acids. Trimming at V came to 4 bases and at J to 0 bases, leaving 10 bases not matched to a gene. The germline gives CDR1 SGDLS, CDR2 YYNGEE. TCR beta VDJ and CDR3 profiles were obtained from a genomic DNA template. TCRdb reprocessed the reads with MiXCR, giving one entry per CDR3 protein. The table shows some 200,000 distinct CDR3 sequences, with less than 60% occurring only once. The sample comes from a study of CD8+CD57+ T cells in acquired aplastic anemia. The overall study: Across the sorted CD4+ and CD8+ cells, DNA amounts averaged roughly 3 ug.

Study-wide points: Researchers report that fewer than 35 CD8+ CDR3 sequences appeared in both patients and controls. Controls and patients did not differ significantly in CD8+ Simpson's diversity.

This clonotype was sampled from a human donor with aplastic anemia. The V gene is TRBV9, the J gene TRBJ2-1, with TRBD2 identical over 7 bases. Sequencing input: sorted CD4+, CD8+, or CD8+CD57+ T cells (not recorded which) from PBMCs. Here the CDR3 DNA reads TGTGCCAGCAGCCCCTCGGCGGGCGGGAGCTCCTACAATGAGCAGTTCTTC. This gives the protein CASSPSAGGSSYNEQFF.